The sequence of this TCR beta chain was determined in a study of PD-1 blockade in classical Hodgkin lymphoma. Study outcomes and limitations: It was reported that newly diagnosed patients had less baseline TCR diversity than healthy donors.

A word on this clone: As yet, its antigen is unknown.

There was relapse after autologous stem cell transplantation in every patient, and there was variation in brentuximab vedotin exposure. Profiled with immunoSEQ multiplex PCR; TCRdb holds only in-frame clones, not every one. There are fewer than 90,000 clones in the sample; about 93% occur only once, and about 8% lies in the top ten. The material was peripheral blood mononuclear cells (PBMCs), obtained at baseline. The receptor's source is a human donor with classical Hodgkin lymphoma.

CDR3 in DNA: TGTGCCAGCAGCTTGGGGCTGGCCACCATGAACACTGAAGCTTTCTTT. This gives the protein CASSLGLATMNTEAFF. V gene TRBV5-6 combines with J gene TRBJ1-1; D remains unclear. CDR1 and CDR2 from the germline V gene are SGHDT and YYEEEE. V lost 0 bases, J lost 0 bases, and 12 bases lay in between. There are 16 residues in the CDR3.